This T cell receptor (beta chain) was recorded in a study of T cell clonality in common variable immunodeficiency. Patients and controls were mostly of Caucasian heritage. Points from the study as a whole: Fewer deletions and N-nucleotide insertions were reportedly seen in common variable immunodeficiency TCR beta sequences. CVID patient heterogeneity limited repertoire-clinical complication correlations. CVID subjects had higher TCRbeta clonality than healthy controls, most marked in about a third.

The method was immunoSEQ multiplex PCR; TCRdb's version includes in-frame clones alone and lacks a portion of them. The sample was found to contain 40,000 to 65,000 clones, and every one recurs. This clone was detected many times. Its antigen is currently unknown. Read data end 3 residues before the CDR3 end; the end is taken from the germline J gene. There are 14 residues in the CDR3. Germline CDR1 and CDR2: SGHTA and FQGNSA. Trimming took 4 bases from V and 1 from J; bases not matched to a gene: 3. Sequenced input: peripheral blood mononuclear cells. The chain couples TRBV7-2 to TRBJ1-1, with 7 bases matching TRBD1. This sequence was found in a person aged 18 to 69 in good health. This chain's CDR3 is CASSSRDRNTEAFF. Partial CDR3 DNA: TGTGCCAGCAGCTCGCGGGACAGGAACACTGAA.